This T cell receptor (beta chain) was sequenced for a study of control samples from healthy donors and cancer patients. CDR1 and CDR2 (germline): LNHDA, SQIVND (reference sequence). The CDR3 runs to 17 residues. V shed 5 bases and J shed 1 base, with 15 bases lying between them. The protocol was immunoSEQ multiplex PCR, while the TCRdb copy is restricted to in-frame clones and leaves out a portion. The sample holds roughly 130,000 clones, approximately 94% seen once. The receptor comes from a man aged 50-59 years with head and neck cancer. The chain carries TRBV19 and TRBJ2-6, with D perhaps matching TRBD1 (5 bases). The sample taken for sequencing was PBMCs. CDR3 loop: CASSVSIGASGANVLTF. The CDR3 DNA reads TGTGCCAGTAGTGTCAGTATTGGGGCATCTGGGGCCAACGTCCTGACTTTC. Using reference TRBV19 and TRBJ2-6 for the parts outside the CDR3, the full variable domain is DGGITQSPKYLFRKEGQNVTLSCEQNLNHDAMYWYRQDPGQGLRLIYYSQIVNDFQKGDIAEGYSVSREKKESFPLTVTSAQKNPTAFYLCASSVSIGASGANVLTFGAGSRLTVL.